This section outlines one T cell receptor beta chain sequence together with its context. Its antigen is currently unknown. The CDR3 is 14 residues long. Deletions cut 0 bases from V and 8 bases from J, with 14 bases between. In germline, CDR1 is SGHRS, CDR2 YFSETQ. This specimen belongs to a study of cytomegalovirus exposure and HLA in healthy donors. Whole-study results and caveats: The later analysis indicated that the majority of CMV-associated TCR beta chains appeared HLA-restricted.

The PCR was carried out with 60 Vbeta primers and 13 Jbeta primers. Produced via immunoSEQ multiplex PCR; TCRdb's table is partial and in-frame only. Of under 200,000 clones in the sample, over 70% were seen once. V gene TRBV5-1 combines with J gene TRBJ1-2; tentative D call: TRBD1 (6 bases). The clonotype originates from a woman aged 40 to 49 in good health and CMV-seropositive. Sequencing input: PBMCs. Here the CDR3 reads CASSLGGGAEGYTF. The DNA of the CDR3 is TGCGCCAGCAGCTTGGGGGGGGGCGCGGAAGGCTACACCTTC.